This T cell receptor (beta chain) derives from a study of CD8 T cells in Susac syndrome (dated by TCRdb to about 2019). The study in broad terms: The study used repertoire sequencing to test whether antigen drove CD8+ T cell activation and differentiation in Susac syndrome.

From V the trimming removes 1 base and from J it removes 6 bases, while the gene matches leave 4 bases of the junction unaccounted for. The CDR1 and CDR2 encoded by the germline V gene (reference sequence) are DFQATT and SNEGSKA. From the cysteine through the phenylalanine, the CDR3 covers 15 amino acids. Of the read, only the CDR3 DNA is kept; its 45 bases are in frame from base 1. Peripheral blood CD8+ and CD4+ T cells from healthy donors, Susac syndrome patients and multiple sclerosis patients were profiled by high-throughput TCR beta sequencing. Healthy donors were age- and sex-matched controls. Bulk CD8+ and CD4+ T cells were purified by magnetic negative isolation, whereas CD8+ TEMRA cells were enriched by FACS. Blood was drawn into EDTA tubes, processed within 24 hours, and PBMCs were isolated by density gradient centrifugation. PBMCs intended for TCR sequencing were frozen in liquid nitrogen and were later thawed in a 37 degrees C water bath. A purity of at least 90% was achieved for sorted or isolated CD4+, CD8+ and CD8+ TEMRA cells.

General study outcomes and caveats: The number of individuals in the TCR sequencing and HLA analysis was acknowledged as relatively small.

RNA was extracted with the RNeasy kit and about 0.5 to 1 ug was reverse transcribed using random hexamers. The immunoSEQ multiplex PCR assay, covering 54 Vbeta and 13 Jbeta segments, was used to amplify TCR beta CDR3 regions. To correct PCR amplification bias, a synthetic template baseline was used for both primer optimization and computational correction. Turning to the authors' computational methods: Only productive sequences were kept, with reads annotated to V, D and J genes according to IMGT and analyzed in immunoSEQ Analyzer. To calculate clonality, Shannon entropy was normalized by log2 of the number of productive unique sequences and then subtracted from one. For each patient and control, public and private clones were evaluated within the 100 most prevalent clones. Susac-specific clones were defined as absent from healthy and MS cohorts, 850 to 1,300 published viral clones and other ImmuneACCESS disease sequences. TCRdb passed the public sequencing reads through fastp at Q25 and MiXCR, retaining productive beta sequences. CDR3 protein sequences are deduplicated, and each keeps its most common genes and DNA. None of the V and J calls come from the authors' own analysis; TCRdb made them. In this sample the table shows 150,000 to 200,000 distinct CDR3 sequences, 92% of which occur a single time. The ten largest account for approximately 0.073% of the sample.

Turning to this clonotype: There is no known antigen for this receptor. Nothing much larger sits one base from this clone, and base qualities are not available.

Sequencing was performed on CD4+ T cells from PBMCs. This clonotype originated in a human donor in good health. The V and J genes are TRBV20-1 and TRBJ2-1; 12 nucleotides in the junction match TRBD2. CDR3 loop: CSARATSGSGNEQFF. The DNA sequence follows: TGCAGTGCTAGAGCGACTAGCGGGAGCGGCAATGAGCAGTTCTTC.